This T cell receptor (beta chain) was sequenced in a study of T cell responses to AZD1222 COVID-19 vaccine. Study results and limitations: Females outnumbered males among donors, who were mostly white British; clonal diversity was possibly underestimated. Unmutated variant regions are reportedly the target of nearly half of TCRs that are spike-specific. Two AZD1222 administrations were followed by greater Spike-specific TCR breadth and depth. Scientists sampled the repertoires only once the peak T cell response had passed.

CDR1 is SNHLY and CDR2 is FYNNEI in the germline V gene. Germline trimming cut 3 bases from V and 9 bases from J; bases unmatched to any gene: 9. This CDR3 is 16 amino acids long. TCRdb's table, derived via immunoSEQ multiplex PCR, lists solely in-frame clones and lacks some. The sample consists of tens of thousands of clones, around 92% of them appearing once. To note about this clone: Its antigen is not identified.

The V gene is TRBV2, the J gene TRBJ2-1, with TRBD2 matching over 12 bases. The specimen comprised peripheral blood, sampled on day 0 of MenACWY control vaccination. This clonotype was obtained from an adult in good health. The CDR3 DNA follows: TGTGCCAGCAGTGAGGCTAGCGGGGGGGCCTGGGCTGAGCAGTTCTTC. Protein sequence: CASSEASGGAWAEQFF. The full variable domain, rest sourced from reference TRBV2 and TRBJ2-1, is EPEVTQTPSHQVTQMGQEVILRCVPISNHLYFYWYRQILGQKVEFLVSFYNNEISEKSEIFDDQFSVERPDGSNFTLKIRSTKLEDSAMYFCASSEASGGAWAEQFFGPGTRLTVL.